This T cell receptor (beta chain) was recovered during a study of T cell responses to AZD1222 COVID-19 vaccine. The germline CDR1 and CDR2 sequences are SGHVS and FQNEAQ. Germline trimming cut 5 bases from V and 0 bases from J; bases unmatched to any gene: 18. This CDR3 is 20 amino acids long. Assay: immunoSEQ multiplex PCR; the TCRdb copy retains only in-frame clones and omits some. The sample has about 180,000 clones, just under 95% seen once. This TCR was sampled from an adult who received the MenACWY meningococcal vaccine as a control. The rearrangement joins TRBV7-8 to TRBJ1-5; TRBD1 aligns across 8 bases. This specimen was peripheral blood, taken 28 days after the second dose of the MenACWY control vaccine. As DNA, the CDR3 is TGTGCCAGCAGCGCGCAAAACAGGGGGTCCGGGGTTTATAGCAATCAGCCCCAGCATTTT. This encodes CASSAQNRGSGVYSNQPQHF.